Listed below are T cell receptor beta chains from one sample, sequenced in a study of OX40 agonist ivuxolimab in advanced cancers. Repertoires were generated with immunoSEQ multiplex PCR, while TCRdb's copy carries only in-frame clones and drops some. The sample consists of about 7,800 clones, over 60% of them appearing once. The starting material was CD4+ or CD8+ T cells sorted from blood, obtained in a trial of the OX40 agonist ivuxolimab. These receptors were taken from an adult with an advanced solid tumor such as melanoma, head and neck, liver or kidney cancer. Both conserved end residues are trimmed from each CDR3. Clone size is shown for a subset of rows, as once, few, many or a class of expanded clone.

cdr3_aa j_call v_call clone_size
ASRGNSPLH TRBJ1-6 TRBV27 few
ASKGVGERGNQPQH TRBJ1-5 TRBV6-6 -
ASSEDRASGNTIY TRBJ1-3 TRBV7-6 large
ASSLGEGGLYNEQF TRBJ2-1 TRBV7-7 -
AWSVSSNYGYT TRBJ1-2 TRBV30 -
ASSSMTGEGEKLF TRBJ1-4 TRBV5-8 -
ASSTLGLSSYEQY TRBJ2-7 TRBV28 -
ASSSRFTNEKLF TRBJ1-4 TRBV27 -
ASSPHRFPYEQY - TRBV2 once
ASSVGRSQDTQY TRBJ2-3 TRBV9 -
ASSVGGSPQETQY TRBJ2-5 TRBV9 -
ASSEAGTSGGAWNEQF TRBJ2-1 TRBV2 -
ASSQGNGYNEQF TRBJ2-1 TRBV4-3 few